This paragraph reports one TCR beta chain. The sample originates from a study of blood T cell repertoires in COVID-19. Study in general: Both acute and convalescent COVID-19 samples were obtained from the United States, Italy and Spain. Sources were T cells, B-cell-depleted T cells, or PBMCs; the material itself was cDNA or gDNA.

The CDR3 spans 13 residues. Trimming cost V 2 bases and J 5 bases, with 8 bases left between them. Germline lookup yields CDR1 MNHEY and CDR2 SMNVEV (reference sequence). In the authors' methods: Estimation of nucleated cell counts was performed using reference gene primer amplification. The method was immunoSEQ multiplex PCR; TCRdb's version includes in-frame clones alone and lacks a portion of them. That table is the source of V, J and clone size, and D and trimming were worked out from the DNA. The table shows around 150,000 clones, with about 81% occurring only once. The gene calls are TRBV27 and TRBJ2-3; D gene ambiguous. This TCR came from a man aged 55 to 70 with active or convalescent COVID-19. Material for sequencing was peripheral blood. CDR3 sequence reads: CASSLRSGDTQYF. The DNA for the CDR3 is TGTGCCAGCAGTTTAAGGTCGGGAGATACGCAGTATTTT.